A selection of T cell receptor beta chains follows, all from one sample in a study of T cells after yellow fever vaccination. From the 5' RACE reads, TCRdb called clonotypes with MiXCR, one entry per CDR3 protein. This sample has about 50,000 distinct CDR3 sequences, with 7% to 8.5% found just once. Sequenced material: CD8+ T cells sorted from PBMCs, taken about 2 weeks after the first yellow fever vaccination. These receptors were obtained from a man aged 18-30 years who received the YFV17D yellow fever vaccine. CDR3s include the opening cysteine and the closing phenylalanine or tryptophan. The D gene is left open where the match is weak. Not every row has a clone size; where given, it reads once, few, many or a size class.

D gene	clone size	V gene	J gene	CDR3 DNA	CDR3 protein
-	many	TRBV2	TRBJ2-5	TGTGCCAGCAGTGAACCCACAGCTAAGACTCAAGAGACCCAGTACTTC	CASSEPTAKTQETQYF
-	many	TRBV9	TRBJ2-1	TGTGCCAGCAGCGTAGCCCGGGGCCCCTACAATGAGCAGTTCTTC	CASSVARGPYNEQFF
-	few	TRBV7-8	TRBJ2-1	TGTGCCAGCAGAGGATGGGGGGAGTCCTACAATGAGCAGTTCTTC	CASRGWGESYNEQFF
TRBD1	many	TRBV4-2	TRBJ2-1	TGTGCCAGCAGCCAAGATGCAAGACAGGGCTACAATGAGCAGTTCTTC	CASSQDARQGYNEQFF
-	many	TRBV20-1	TRBJ2-5	TGCAGCGCCATCTGGGGGGAGACCCAGTACTTC	CSAIWGETQYF
-	few	TRBV5-4	TRBJ2-3	TGTGCCAGCAGCTTAGACAGTGCACATACGCAGTATTTT	CASSLDSAHTQYF
-	many	TRBV9	TRBJ1-1	TGTGCCAGCAGCGTAGGGGGGTACATGAACACTGAAGCTTTCTTT	CASSVGGYMNTEAFF
-	many	TRBV9	TRBJ2-1	TGTGCCAGCAGCGTAGGCTGGGGCTCCTACAATGAGCAGTTCTTC	CASSVGWGSYNEQFF
-	many	TRBV27	TRBJ2-2	TGTGCCAGCAGTTTAAGTGGGGGGGCGACCGGGGAGCTGTTTTTT	CASSLSGGATGELFF
TRBD2	many	TRBV28	TRBJ2-3	TGTGCCAGCAGTTTTTCCCCTAGCGGGGGTTACACAGATACGCAGTATTTT	CASSFSPSGGYTDTQYF
-	-	TRBV19	TRBJ1-2	TGTGCCAGTAGTCCGATGGACGGGGCTAACTATGGCTACACCTTC	CASSPMDGANYGYTF
-	many	TRBV5-6	TRBJ2-1	TGTGCCAGCAGCAACATAGCTATCCATGAGCAGTTCTTC	CASSNIAIHEQFF
-	many	TRBV4-1	TRBJ2-2	TGCGCCAGCAGCCAAGGTTTGACCGGGGAGCTGTTTTTT	CASSQGLTGELFF
-	few	TRBV20-1	TRBJ2-2	TGCTGTGCTAGAGATCCGGGAACAGACGTGAACACCGGGGAGCTGTTTTTT	CCARDPGTDVNTGELFF
TRBD1	-	TRBV4-3	TRBJ2-7	TGCGCCAGCAGCCAAGAGATAACAGGGGGCCCCTTCGGGGAGCAGTACTTC	CASSQEITGGPFGEQYF
-	-	TRBV27	TRBJ2-7	TGTGCCAGCAGTTTATCCGGGACAAACTACGAGCAGTACTTC	CASSLSGTNYEQYF
-	-	TRBV7-2	TRBJ2-1	TGTGCCAGCAGCTTGCTAGGGGGGGGTAACAATGAGCAGTTCTTC	CASSLLGGGNNEQFF
TRBD2	few	TRBV2	TRBJ2-3	TGTGCCTGCAGTTTGGTGGGCGGGGGGGCCCGCGTCTTCACAGATACGCAGTATTTT	CACSLVGGGARVFTDTQYF
-	many	TRBV27	TRBJ1-5	TGTGCCAGCAGTCCGCTGAGGGGAAGCCGTCAGCCCCAGCATTTT	CASSPLRGSRQPQHF
-	many	TRBV12-3/TRBV12-4	TRBJ2-7	TGTGCCAGCAGTTTTGGCAGGGACTACGAGCAGTACTTC	CASSFGRDYEQYF
TRBD1	many	TRBV29-1	TRBJ2-1	TGCAGCGTTGAAAGCAGGGACAGCTCCTACAATGAGCAGTTCTTC	CSVESRDSSYNEQFF
-	many	TRBV7-8	TRBJ2-1	TGTGCCAGCAGCTTAGGCTTGGGGGAATACCGGGGTGAGCAGTTCTTC	CASSLGLGEYRGEQFF
-	many	TRBV11-2	TRBJ1-1	TGTGCCAGCAGCGCTGGGACCGTGAACACTGAAGCTTTCTTT	CASSAGTVNTEAFF
-	many	TRBV12-3/TRBV12-4	TRBJ2-2	TGTGCCAGCAGTTTGGGGCTAGCCGGCGGGGAGCTGTTTTTT	CASSLGLAGGELFF
-	many	TRBV5-1	TRBJ1-2	TGCGCCAGCAGCTTGGCGCCCGTGGGAAGGGGCAATGGCTACACCTTC	CASSLAPVGRGNGYTF
TRBD2	-	TRBV4-3	TRBJ2-5	TGCGCCAGCAGCCAATTACTAGCGGGGGCCCCTGAGACCCAGTACTTC	CASSQLLAGAPETQYF
-	many	TRBV4-3	TRBJ2-2	TGCGCCAGCAGCCAAGATACCATCTGGGGGGGGGCAACCGGGGAGCTGTTTTTT	CASSQDTIWGGATGELFF
-	many	TRBV5-1	TRBJ2-1	TGCGCCAGCAGCTTGGCGGTCCTATCCTACAATGAGCAGTTCTTC	CASSLAVLSYNEQFF
-	many	TRBV29-1	TRBJ1-1	TGCAGCGTTCCCAGGGGCACTGAAGCTTTCTTT	CSVPRGTEAFF
-	many	TRBV4-2	TRBJ2-1	TGTGCCAGCAGCCAAAGGCGGGACGACTACAATGAGCAGTTCTTC	CASSQRRDDYNEQFF
TRBD1	-	TRBV20-1	TRBJ1-1	TGCAGTGCTAGAAGACAGGGGCGGGTGTACACTGAAGCTTTCTTT	CSARRQGRVYTEAFF
-	many	TRBV6-1	TRBJ2-2	TGTGCCAGCAGTGCCGGGTCCGGGCACACCGGGGAGCTGTTTTTT	CASSAGSGHTGELFF
TRBD1	many	TRBV6-5	TRBJ2-5	TGTGCCAGCAGTTACGCAGGGGGCACGGGGGAGACCCAGTACTTC	CASSYAGGTGETQYF